This TCR beta chain was retrieved from a study of naive and memory T cell subsets. CD45RA-CD27- cells were effector memory; CD45RA+CD27- cells were EMRA. This clonotype was seen only a few times. There are 16 residues in the CDR3. The V gene lost 7 bases and the J gene lost 4 bases, with 22 bases spanning the gap. CDR1 and CDR2 from the germline V gene are SQVTM and ANQGSEA. Both TRBC1 and TRBC2 were covered by a beta constant-region primer of two equimolar oligonucleotides. From the UMI-ligation and nested PCR reads, TCRdb called clonotypes with MiXCR, one entry per CDR3 protein. The data contain approximately 27,000 distinct CDR3 sequences, around 11% of them seen just once; the ten biggest clones take up approximately 17%.

The clonotype comes from a human donor in good health. The sample consisted of effector memory CD4+ T cells from blood. Subset in this sample: effector memory, CD45RA- CD27-. The genes are TRBV29-1 and TRBJ2-2, with D perhaps TRBD1 (8 bases). In nucleotides, the CDR3 is TGCAGCGCAGGGGGAGGGGACAGGTCTCCCACCGGGGAGCTGTTTTTT. Its translation: CSAGGGDRSPTGELFF.